Each of the 21 T cell receptor beta chains below was sequenced from the same sample in a study of cytomegalovirus exposure and HLA in healthy donors. Use of 60 Vbeta and 13 Jbeta primers characterized the PCR. The table came from immunoSEQ multiplex PCR; TCRdb's copy has only in-frame clones and leaves some out. In the table there are about 80,000 clones, around 77% of which are singletons. Sequences were obtained from PBMCs. These receptor sequences come from a man aged 50 to 59 in good health and CMV-seronegative.

This clone has only one observation. The rearrangement uses TRBV19 and TRBJ1-2; D is ambiguous. The CDR3 runs to 14 residues. Germline-derived CDR1 and CDR2 are LNHDA and SQIVND (reference sequence). Trimming took off 3 bases at V and 4 bases at J, with 12 bases between the two ends. The chain's CDR3 is CASSIGPSSYGYTF. The CDR3, as DNA: TGTGCCAGTAGTATTGGGCCTAGCTCCTATGGCTACACCTTC.

J is TRBJ2-3 and V is TRBV5-1, with 7 bases fitting TRBD1. The trim removed 4 bases at V and 2 bases at J, leaving 7 bases unmatched. Germline V gene sequence: CDR1 SGHRS, CDR2 YFSETQ. The CDR3 extends over 15 amino acids. CDR3 sequence reads: CASSPQGPPTDTQYF. The CDR3, as DNA: TGCGCCAGCAGCCCACAGGGGCCGCCCACAGATACGCAGTATTTT.

This clone was seen more than once but under ten times. In DNA form, the CDR3 reads TGTGCCAGCAGGATACAGGGAGCAGGGGCCAACGTCCTGACTTTC. Translation gives CASRIQGAGANVLTF. This chain uses TRBV28 with TRBJ2-6; possible D gene TRBD1, 6 bases. This CDR3 region has 15 residues. CDR1 MDHEN and CDR2 SYDVKM come from the germline V gene. V dropped 6 bases and J dropped 4 bases, with 13 bases sitting between them.

The sample holds a few counts of this clone. The CDR3 nucleotides read TGTGCCTCCTCGAACACCGGGGAGCTGTTTTTT. Protein: CASSNTGELFF. The chain couples TRBV30 to TRBJ2-2, with D unresolved. V was trimmed by 7 bases and J by 0 bases, leaving 3 bases between them. The CDR3 totals 11 residues. The germline V gene encodes CDR1 GTSNPN and CDR2 SVGIG (reference sequence). Looking up the rest from reference TRBV30 and TRBJ2-2 gives the full variable domain: SQTIHQWPATLVQPVGSPLSLECTVEGTSNPNLYWYRQAAGRGLQLLFYSVGIGQISSEVPQNLSASRPQDRQFILSSKKLLLSDSGFYLCASSNTGELFFGEGSRLTVL.

This clone came up once. The rearrangement joins TRBV4-2 to TRBJ2-3, with 10 bases that match TRBD2. J lost 8 bases, V lost 0 bases, and 11 bases had no gene match. The CDR3 is 17 amino acids. The germline V gene has CDR1 LGHNA and CDR2 YNFKEQ. The CDR3 DNA reads TGTGCCAGCAGCCAAGAATTGGCGACTAGCGGGCCCGGTACGCAGTATTTT. This encodes CASSQELATSGPGTQYF.

This chain connects TRBV6-1 to TRBJ2-2; D ambiguous. V was shortened by 6 bases and J by 3 bases, with 11 bases between the two germline ends. CDR1 and CDR2 (germline): MNHNS, SASEGT. The CDR3 spans 14 residues. The CDR3 reads CASRTGSDTGELFF. The CDR3 DNA reads TGTGCCAGCAGGACCGGGTCCGACACCGGGGAGCTGTTTTTT.

The chain has TRBV4-3 and TRBJ2-7, with TRBD1 matching 12 bases. CDR3 length: 15 residues. Germline assignment: CDR1 LGHNA and CDR2 YSLEER. V was clipped by 4 bases and J by 5 bases; unmatched bases: 6. The CDR3: CASSPAGQGAHEQYF. Written as DNA, the CDR3 is TGCGCCAGCAGCCCCGCGGGACAGGGGGCGCACGAGCAGTACTTC.

This clone has only a few counts. The rearrangement links TRBV6-1 to TRBJ2-5; D is uncertain. The V end lost 5 bases, the J end lost 1 base, and 5 bases lay between the germline ends. Germline CDR1 MNHNS, CDR2 SASEGT. CDR3 length: 12 residues. In DNA form, the CDR3 reads TGTGCCAGCAGTTTCAGCCAAGAGACCCAGTACTTC. This encodes CASSFSQETQYF.

The chain joins TRBV9 to TRBJ1-2, with D hard to call. Germline values: CDR1 SGDLS, CDR2 YYNGEE. Trimming shortened V by 0 bases and J by 7 bases, and 13 bases separated the two germline ends. CDR3 length: 14 amino acids. CDR3 sequence: CASSVVPANGGYTF. The CDR3 nucleotides are TGTGCCAGCAGCGTAGTTCCCGCCAACGGTGGCTACACCTTC. Variable domain in full (rest from reference TRBV9 and TRBJ1-2): DSGVTQTPKHLITATGQRVTLRCSPRSGDLSVYWYQQSLDQGLQFLIQYYNGEERAKGNILERFSAQQFPDLHSELNLSSLELGDSALYFCASSVVPANGGYTFGSGTRLTVV.

The chain couples TRBV27 to TRBJ2-2, with a weak D call TRBD1 (5 bases). The CDR3 loop spans 14 amino acids. Trimming took off 5 bases at V and 4 bases at J, with 11 bases between the two ends. Per the germline V gene, CDR1 is MNHEY and CDR2 is SMNVEV (reference sequence). Here the CDR3 DNA reads TGTGCCAGCAGTATAGGACACCTCACCGGGGAGCTGTTTTTT. Protein sequence: CASSIGHLTGELFF.

This chain links TRBV9 with TRBJ1-1, with D hard to call. V gave up 0 bases and J gave up 1 base, with 10 bases separating them. CDR1 is SGDLS, CDR2 YYNGEE, per germline. The CDR3 consists of 15 residues. CDR3 amino acids: CASSVEHSKNTEAFF. Written as DNA, the CDR3 is TGTGCCAGCAGCGTAGAACACAGTAAGAACACTGAAGCTTTCTTT.

The chain employs TRBV6-1 and TRBJ1-2; D gene unclear. The CDR3 has 16 amino acids. Germline CDR1 and CDR2: MNHNS and SASEGT. V was trimmed by 0 bases and J by 5 bases, leaving 16 bases between them. CDR3 amino acids: CASSEAGVWRRYGYTF. In DNA form, the CDR3 reads TGTGCCAGCAGTGAAGCAGGCGTTTGGAGGAGGTATGGCTACACCTTC.

The genes are TRBV7-2 and TRBJ1-1; 9 nucleotides match TRBD1. This CDR3 region has 18 residues. Trimming removed 6 bases from V and 5 bases from J; junction bases left unmatched: 19. Germline CDR1 and CDR2: SGHTA and FQGNSA. The CDR3 protein is CASRPAGTGKWVGTEAFF. The CDR3 nucleotides read TGTGCCAGCAGACCCGCCGGGACAGGGAAGTGGGTTGGAACTGAAGCTTTCTTT.

The chain links TRBV7-9 to TRBJ2-5; tentatively, D is TRBD2 (6 bases). The CDR3 runs 15 residues. Trimming pared 2 bases from V and 1 base from J, leaving 11 bases between. Germline V gene data show CDR1 as SEHNR and CDR2 as FQNEAQ (reference sequence). CDR3 residues: CASSLFLRGQETQYF. CDR3 sequence (DNA): TGTGCCAGCAGCTTATTTTTGCGGGGCCAAGAGACCCAGTACTTC. Drawing the rest from reference TRBV7-9 and TRBJ2-5, the complete variable domain is DTGVSQNPRHKITKRGQNVTFRCDPISEHNRLYWYRQTLGQGPEFLTYFQNEAQLEKSRLLSDRFSAERPKGSFSTLEIQRTEQGDSAMYLCASSLFLRGQETQYFGPGTRLLVL.

This clone was seen only a few times. The chain uses TRBV27 and TRBJ1-1, with D uncertain. The length of the CDR3 is 13 residues. The germline V gene encodes CDR1 MNHEY and CDR2 SMNVEV (reference sequence). Trimming shortened V by 2 bases and J by 1 base, and 5 bases separated the two germline ends. CDR3 sequence reads: CASSLSPNTEAFF. The CDR3 DNA is TGTGCCAGCAGTTTAAGCCCGAACACTGAAGCTTTCTTT.

The chain employs TRBV7-9 and TRBJ1-2, with D uncertain. Germline CDR1 SEHNR, CDR2 FQNEAQ (reference sequence). CDR3 length equals 15 residues. V shed 0 bases and J shed 3 bases, with 11 bases lying between them. CDR3 in DNA: TGTGCCAGCAGCTTAGCGTTGGGCCCGGACTATGGCTACACCTTC. Amino acids: CASSLALGPDYGYTF. Together with reference TRBV7-9 and TRBJ1-2, the CDR3 gives the full variable domain: DTGVSQNPRHKITKRGQNVTFRCDPISEHNRLYWYRQTLGQGPEFLTYFQNEAQLEKSRLLSDRFSAERPKGSFSTLEIQRTEQGDSAMYLCASSLALGPDYGYTFGSGTRLTVV.

The CDR3 loop is CSVVDSLVGEQYF. CDR3 bases: TGCAGCGTTGTTGACAGCTTAGTAGGCGAGCAGTACTTC. The gene calls are TRBV29-1 and TRBJ2-7, with TRBD1 as a possible D gene (5 bases). There are 13 residues in the CDR3. Germline CDR1 reads SQVTM; CDR2 reads ANQGSEA. Deletions cut 4 bases from V and 6 bases from J, with 16 bases between.

As to this clone: The junction departs from germline at one end; a sequencing error may be responsible. The CDR3, as DNA: TGTGCTAGCAGCCGCAGCTCTGGAAACACCATATATTTT. This gives the protein CASSRSSGNTIYF. V is TRBV7-7 and J is TRBJ1-3; D unclear. The V gene's germline CDR1 is SSHAT and CDR2 FNYEAQ (reference sequence). CDR3 length equals 13 residues.

The chain links TRBV9 to TRBJ2-3; D may be TRBD2 (7 bases). The V gene's germline CDR1 is SGDLS and CDR2 YYNGEE. Trimming stripped 6 bases from V and 0 bases from J, with 14 bases between. There are 15 residues in the CDR3. CDR3 protein: CASTQGGASTDTQYF. CDR3 nucleotide sequence: TGTGCCAGCACACAAGGGGGGGCAAGCACAGATACGCAGTATTTT.

The genes are TRBV5-1 and TRBJ2-7; 10 bases are shared with TRBD2. Germline V gene sequence: CDR1 SGHRS, CDR2 YFSETQ. Trimming took 4 bases from V and 5 from J; bases not matched to a gene: 6. The length of the CDR3 is 14 residues. This CDR3 is CASSERGGGDEQYF. The CDR3 DNA sequence: TGCGCCAGCAGCGAGCGGGGGGGCGGCGACGAGCAGTACTTC. Combining the CDR3 with reference TRBV5-1 and TRBJ2-7 gives the whole variable domain KAGVTQTPRYLIKTRGQQVTLSCSPISGHRSVSWYQQTPGQGLQFLFEYFSETQRNKGNFPGRFSGRQFSNSRSEMNVSTLELGDSALYLCASSERGGGDEQYFGPGTRLTVT.

The chain has TRBV5-1 and TRBJ2-3; TRBD1 matches at 7 bases. V lost 2 bases and J lost 0; bases outside the gene matches: 3. Germline values: CDR1 SGHRS, CDR2 YFSETQ. The CDR3 has 15 amino acids. CDR3 in DNA: TGCGCCAGCAGCTTCGGGACAGCTAGCACAGATACGCAGTATTTT. Translated: CASSFGTASTDTQYF.